The sequence of this T cell receptor beta chain was determined in a study of T cell responses to AZD1222 COVID-19 vaccine. Some clones are missing from TCRdb's copy, which holds only in-frame ones; the method was immunoSEQ multiplex PCR. The table shows more than 150,000 clones, with about nine tenths occurring only once. The germline V gene encodes CDR1 MGHRA and CDR2 YSYEKL. This CDR3 is built from 16 residues. V dropped 1 base and J dropped 9 bases, with 19 bases sitting between them. This clonotype originated in an adult who received the AZD1222 COVID-19 vaccine. The chain joins TRBV4-1 to TRBJ2-1; the D gene is possibly TRBD2 (7 bases). The sample in question was peripheral blood, obtained 28 days after the second AZD1222 dose. The CDR3 bases are TGCGCCAGCAGCCAAGTTCGTGGGAGGGGGAGGGGTGAGCAGTTCTTC. Its protein product is CASSQVRGRGRGEQFF.